This TCR beta chain was profiled in a study of blood T cell repertoires in COVID-19. Original processing methods: Reference gene primers were amplified, and this amplification served to estimate nucleated cell counts. Libraries were prepared by immunoSEQ multiplex PCR; TCRdb keeps only in-frame clonotypes and omits some of them. That table supplies the V and J calls and clone size; D and trimming were determined from the DNA. In the table there are 250,000 to 350,000 clones, 89% of which are singletons. The CDR3 has 14 residues. Germline V gene sequence: CDR1 SGHTA, CDR2 FQGNSA. J lost 1 base, V lost 5 bases, and 4 bases had no gene match.

The chain carries TRBV7-2 and TRBJ2-7; 8 nucleotides match TRBD1. The receptor's source is a woman aged 60-70 years with acute or convalescent COVID-19. The sequencing sample was made of peripheral blood. This CDR3 is CASSRDRTSYEQYF. The CDR3 DNA reads as TGTGCCAGCAGCCGGGACAGGACTTCCTACGAGCAGTACTTC.